A single sample is the source of the 10 T cell receptor beta chains below, sequenced in a study of blood T cell repertoires in COVID-19. The assay was immunoSEQ multiplex PCR, and TCRdb's table has in-frame clones only and misses some. Of a few hundred thousand clones listed, over 75% are singletons. The sample comprised peripheral blood. Receptors originate from a man aged 35-49 years with active or convalescent COVID-19.

The chain carries TRBV4-1 and TRBJ1-1; the D gene is possibly TRBD1 (6 bases). The CDR3 loop spans 16 amino acids. Trimming cost V 3 bases and J 2 bases, with 16 bases left between them. CDR1 and CDR2 (germline): MGHRA, YSYEKL. As DNA, the CDR3 is TGCGCCAGCAGCCAGATAACAGGGTGGGGTAACACTGAAGCTTTCTTT. It translates to CASSQITGWGNTEAFF.

This chain uses TRBV19 with TRBJ1-1, with TRBD1 matching 8 bases. Germline V gives CDR1 LNHDA, CDR2 SQIVND (reference sequence). The J segment lost 5 bases and the V segment lost 5 bases, leaving 13 bases of the junction unmatched. CDR3 length: 16 residues. The CDR3 DNA sequence: TGTGCCAGTAGTTCGGGACCGAGACAGGGGAGGACTGAAGCTTTCTTT. This encodes CASSSGPRQGRTEAFF.

The chain recombines TRBV29-1 with TRBJ1-2; D is unresolved. Trimming cost V 3 bases and J 2 bases, with 7 bases left between them. Looked up from germline, CDR1 is SQVTM and CDR2 is ANQGSEA. CDR3 length: 12 amino acids. In nucleotides, the CDR3 is TGCAGCGTTGAGTCCGGGAACTATGGCTACACCTTC. This sequence encodes CSVESGNYGYTF.

Comment on this clone: At the DNA level, this CDR3 is encoded by other sequences in the same sample as well. V is TRBV29-1 and J is TRBJ1-1, with TRBD1 matching over 10 bases. The V gene end was trimmed by 4 bases and the J gene end by 4 bases; junction bases not matched to a gene: 0. The CDR3 has 12 residues. Germline V gives CDR1 SQVTM, CDR2 ANQGSEA. Here the CDR3 reads CSVGTGGTEAFF. As DNA, the CDR3 is TGCAGCGTTGGGACAGGGGGCACTGAAGCTTTCTTT.

This chain links TRBV5-1 with TRBJ2-2; TRBD2 might be the D (6 bases). From germline, CDR1 is SGHRS and CDR2 YFSETQ. The CDR3 sequence is 15 residues long. The ends were cut back, 6 bases at V and 0 bases at J, with 12 bases in the middle. CDR3 bases: TGCGCCAGCACCAGGGACTCCACGAACACCGGGGAGCTGTTTTTT. Protein: CASTRDSTNTGELFF.

This clone appeared once. This CDR3 is also generated by other DNA sequences in the sample. The chain recombines TRBV7-9 with TRBJ1-2; D is undetermined. Trimming pared 5 bases from V and 11 bases from J, leaving 15 bases between. The CDR3 consists of 12 residues. Germline V gene data show CDR1 as SEHNR and CDR2 as FQNEAQ (reference sequence). CDR3 sequence: CASSRTASGYTF. DNA of the CDR3: TGTGCCAGCAGCAGAACAGCCAGCGGTTACACCTTC.

The genes are TRBV5-4 and TRBJ2-7; TRBD1 matches 7 bases. The CDR3 spans 14 residues. Unmatched junction bases numbered 4, after V lost 4 bases and J lost 0 bases. Per germline, CDR1 SGHNT and CDR2 YYREEE (reference sequence). CDR3 loop: CASSPRDSSYEQYF. The CDR3 DNA reads as TGTGCCAGCAGCCCCCGGGACAGCTCCTACGAGCAGTACTTC.

The chain combines TRBV28 with TRBJ1-3; no firm D call. The length of the CDR3 is 14 residues. With 3 bases removed from V and 2 bases from J, the gap between germline ends came to 8 bases. Per the germline V gene, CDR1 is MDHEN and CDR2 is SYDVKM. The CDR3 here is CASSFEPPGNTIYF. CDR3 bases: TGTGCCAGCAGTTTCGAGCCCCCTGGAAACACCATATATTTT.

The chain links TRBV29-1 to TRBJ2-7; D ambiguous. V dropped 4 bases and J dropped 2 bases, with 9 bases sitting between them. The CDR3 sequence is 12 residues long. Germline V gene sequence: CDR1 SQVTM, CDR2 ANQGSEA. For the CDR3, the DNA is TGCAGCGTTGGGGCAGGCACCTACGAGCAGTACTTC. It codes for CSVGAGTYEQYF.

The chain is built from TRBV9 and TRBJ1-2, with D perhaps TRBD1 (6 bases). Germline CDR1 SGDLS, CDR2 YYNGEE. The CDR3 totals 16 residues. V gave up 3 bases and J gave up 4 bases, with 19 bases separating them. The CDR3 sequence is CASSGDSRGVSYGYTF. CDR3 sequence (DNA): TGTGCCAGCAGCGGAGACTCCAGGGGAGTTAGCTATGGCTACACCTTC.